This T cell receptor (beta chain) was captured in a study of CD8 T cells in ankylosing spondylitis. As regards this clonotype: Its target is unknown.

In germline, CDR1 is SGHRS, CDR2 YFSETQ. V was pared by 4 bases and J by 5 bases, with 10 bases between. The CDR3 extends over 13 amino acids. Findings of the study overall: In ankylosing spondylitis patients, matched synovial fluid reportedly showed significant enrichment of disease-linked clones. Ankylosing spondylitis blood appeared to be characterized by a TCR beta motif of several highly homologous variants. Some motif variants were previously reported in reactive arthritis synovial fluid and blood. Disease-linked clones were found to be CD8+ and relatively rare in peripheral blood.

TCRdb reprocessed the 5' RACE reads with MiXCR, giving one entry per CDR3 protein. The sample lists hundreds of thousands of distinct CDR3 sequences; 12% were seen once. This sequence originates from a male donor with ankylosing spondylitis. Sequenced sample: blood, either unsorted or a sorted T cell fraction (not recorded which). The rearrangement uses TRBV5-1 and TRBJ2-4, with D perhaps TRBD1 or TRBD2 (5 bases each). The CDR3 sequence: CASSPVGENIQYF. DNA of the CDR3: TGCGCCAGCAGCCCTGTGGGGGAAAACATTCAGTACTTC.